This is a list of T cell receptor beta chains from one sample in a study of cytomegalovirus exposure and HLA in healthy donors. Data came from immunoSEQ multiplex PCR; TCRdb stores just in-frame clones and leaves some out. The table lists 65,000 to 85,000 clones. The specimen was PBMCs. The source is a female donor in good health and CMV-seropositive. CDR3s include the opening cysteine and the closing phenylalanine or tryptophan. Fields, in order: V gene, J gene, D gene, CDR3 DNA, CDR3 protein. D genes are given only for firm matches.

TRBV9	TRBJ2-7	TRBD1	TGTGCCAGCAGCGTAGACAGGGGTTCCTACGAGCAGTACTTC	CASSVDRGSYEQYF
TRBV7-8	TRBJ1-2	-	TGTGCCAGCAGCTTGTACTGGGAGAACTATGGCTACACCTTC	CASSLYWENYGYTF
TRBV29-1	TRBJ2-2	TRBD2	TGCAGCGTTGCGTTCGGGACTAGCGGGAGGGCCGCGGACACCGGGGAGCTGTTTTTT	CSVAFGTSGRAADTGELFF
TRBV10-3	TRBJ1-6	-	TGTGCCATCAGTGCCTCTGGGGGGTTCGATAATTCACCCCTCCACTTT	CAISASGGFDNSPLHF
TRBV6-5	TRBJ1-2	TRBD1	TGTGCCAGCAGTTCCTCCGGGACAGGGGGTGGCTACACCTTC	CASSSSGTGGGYTF
TRBV6-1	TRBJ1-2	TRBD1	TGTGCCAGCAGTGGTTCGGGAGCAGGACAGGTTGAAGGCTACACCTTC	CASSGSGAGQVEGYTF
TRBV4-1	TRBJ1-4	TRBD1	TGCGCCAGCAGCCAGATGGGACAGGGGGTAGAAAAACTGTTTTTT	CASSQMGQGVEKLFF
TRBV30	TRBJ1-1	-	TGTGCCTGGACCCCCGGGGAGTTTGAAGATTTCTTT	CAWTPGEFEDFF
TRBV19	TRBJ1-4	-	TGTGCCAGTAGCCAGGGGTTGGCTAATGAAAAACTGTTTTTT	CASSQGLANEKLFF
TRBV10-1	TRBJ2-3	-	TGCGCCAGCAGTGACCGGTCCACAGATACGCAGTATTTT	CASSDRSTDTQYF
TRBV6-5	TRBJ1-2	-	TGTGCCAGCAGTTCTACCTATACCTTTCCCTACACCTTC	CASSSTYTFPYTF
TRBV4-3	TRBJ2-7	-	TGCGCCAGCAGCCAAGAGAGGGCAGCTAGCTCCTACGAGCAGTACTTC	CASSQERAASSYEQYF
TRBV19	TRBJ1-2	TRBD1	TGTGCCAGTAGACCACTCGCAGGGGGACGTGGCTACACCTTC	CASRPLAGGRGYTF
TRBV30	TRBJ1-1	-	TGTGCCTGGAAAGTCCAAGGGGCGCAGACTGAAGCTTTCTTT	CAWKVQGAQTEAFF
TRBV30	TRBJ2-1	TRBD2	TGTGCCGGGGATGTCCGGGGGGGTCCCGACAATGAGCAGTTCTTC	CAGDVRGGPDNEQFF
TRBV6-1	TRBJ1-3	-	TGTGCCAGCAGTGAACTCGCAGGGTCGGGAAACACCATATATTTT	CASSELAGSGNTIYF
TRBV10-3	TRBJ1-1	-	TGTGCCATCAGTGTGGCAATGAACACTGAAGCTTTCTTT	CAISVAMNTEAFF